Each of the 7 T cell receptor beta chains below was sequenced from the same sample in a study of shared clonotypes between healthy human individuals. The table came from immunoSEQ multiplex PCR; TCRdb's copy has only in-frame clones and leaves some out. The data hold roughly 1 million clones, with about three quarters observed a single time. Sequenced input: memory CD4+ T cells sorted from blood. Subset defined: CD45RA-negative fraction. The source of these receptors is a man aged 18 to 35 in good health.

The chain joins TRBV5-1 to TRBJ2-7; D remains ambiguous. V lost 2 bases to trimming and J lost 1 base, with 13 bases between them. Looked up from germline, CDR1 is SGHRS and CDR2 is YFSETQ. This CDR3 is 15 amino acids long. The DNA of the CDR3 is TGCGCCAGCAGCTTCTCTTTGTCCCAATCCTACGAGCAGTACTTC. Translation gives CASSFSLSQSYEQYF.

CDR3 sequence: CASSLLGLSGTQYF. The CDR3 bases are TGTGCCAGCAGTTTATTGGGTCTCTCGGGGACCCAGTACTTC. The chain carries TRBV28 and TRBJ2-5, with D unclear. The CDR3 contains 14 residues. V dropped 1 base and J dropped 7 bases, with 13 bases sitting between them. Germline loops: CDR1 MDHEN, CDR2 SYDVKM.

This chain links TRBV7-2 with TRBJ1-2; no clear D. Trimming removed 5 bases at V and 4 bases at J, with 14 bases between. Germline loops: CDR1 SGHTA, CDR2 FQGNSA. The CDR3 runs 14 residues. The CDR3 reads CASSNTAPSYGYTF. CDR3 DNA: TGTGCCAGCAGCAATACGGCGCCGTCCTATGGCTACACCTTC.

In this sample, this clone turned up once. This chain joins TRBV6-5 and TRBJ1-2; weak D call: TRBD1 (6 bases). CDR1 and CDR2 from the germline V gene are MNHEY and SVGAGI. V was clipped by 6 bases and J by 1 base, with 12 bases between them. The CDR3 consists of 14 residues. The CDR3 sequence is CASSRGQSNYGYTF. Here the CDR3 DNA reads TGTGCCAGCAGCCGAGGACAGAGTAACTATGGCTACACCTTC.

CDR3 sequence: CASSGSPGSSGANVLTF. The CDR3 DNA reads TGTGCCAGCAGTGGAAGTCCGGGAAGCTCTGGGGCCAACGTCCTGACTTTC. The chain joins TRBV2 to TRBJ2-6; maybe TRBD2 (5 bases). Trimming left V 4 bases short and J 0 bases short, with 13 bases between. The CDR3 totals 17 residues. Germline assignment: CDR1 SNHLY and CDR2 FYNNEI.

The chain recombines TRBV19 with TRBJ2-1; a possible D gene is TRBD1 (6 bases). V was pared by 2 bases and J by 4 bases, with 15 bases between. The CDR3 has 16 residues. The V gene's germline CDR1 is LNHDA and CDR2 SQIVND (reference sequence). The CDR3 coding sequence is TGTGCCAGTAGTATAACGTCGGGACAAAGTTACAATGAGCAGTTCTTC. It yields the protein CASSITSGQSYNEQFF. Using reference TRBV19 and TRBJ2-1 for the parts outside the CDR3, the full variable domain is DGGITQSPKYLFRKEGQNVTLSCEQNLNHDAMYWYRQDPGQGLRLIYYSQIVNDFQKGDIAEGYSVSREKKESFPLTVTSAQKNPTAFYLCASSITSGQSYNEQFFGPGTRLTVL.

The V call is TRBV5-1, the J call TRBJ2-5; possibly TRBD1 for D (5 bases). Germline V gives CDR1 SGHRS, CDR2 YFSETQ. The CDR3 contains 14 residues. Trimming stripped 5 bases from V and 2 bases from J, with 13 bases between. CDR3 nucleotides: TGCGCCAGCAGGCAAGACAGTTTACAAGAGACCCAGTACTTC. This encodes CASRQDSLQETQYF.